This TCR beta chain was identified during a study of immune evolution from preneoplasia to lung adenocarcinoma. Study summary: HLA loss of heterozygosity: under 7.5% AIS, about 15% MIA, roughly 35% ADC, none AAH.

This CDR3 is 17 amino acids long. Germline CDR1 is SGHKS and CDR2 is YYEKEE (reference sequence). V shed 5 bases and J 2 bases; nucleotides not matched to a gene: 14. This table comes from immunoSEQ multiplex PCR, and its TCRdb copy is limited to in-frame clones, with some not included. The profile covers 6,500 to 7,500 clones, with under 85% appearing a single time and 5% to 8.5% taken by the ten largest. Remarks on this clone: Antigen specificity is unknown.

General study results and limits: Later-stage lesions appeared to have more T cells, more diversity, less clonality.

The chain employs TRBV5-5 and TRBJ2-7, with 9 bases identical to TRBD1. The sample consisted of FFPE lung adenocarcinoma in situ tissue. The receptor comes from a person aged 55-79 years with lung adenocarcinoma. The CDR3 reads CASRYGSTGGSTYEQYF. CDR3 sequence (DNA): TGTGCCAGCAGATACGGATCGACAGGGGGAAGCACCTACGAGCAGTACTTC.